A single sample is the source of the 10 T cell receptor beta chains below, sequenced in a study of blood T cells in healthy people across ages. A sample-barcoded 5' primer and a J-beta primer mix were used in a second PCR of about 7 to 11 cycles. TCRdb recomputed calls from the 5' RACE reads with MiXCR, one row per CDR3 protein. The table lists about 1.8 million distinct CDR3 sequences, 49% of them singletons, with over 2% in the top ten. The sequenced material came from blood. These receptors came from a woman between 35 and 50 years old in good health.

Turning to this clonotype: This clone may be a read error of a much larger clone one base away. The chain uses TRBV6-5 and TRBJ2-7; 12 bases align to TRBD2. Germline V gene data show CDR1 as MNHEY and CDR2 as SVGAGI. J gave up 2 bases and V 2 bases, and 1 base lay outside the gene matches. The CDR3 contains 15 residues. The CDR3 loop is CASSYGLAGPYEQYF. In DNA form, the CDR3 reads TGTGCCAGCAGTTACGGACTAGCGGGGCCCTACGAGCAGTACTTC.

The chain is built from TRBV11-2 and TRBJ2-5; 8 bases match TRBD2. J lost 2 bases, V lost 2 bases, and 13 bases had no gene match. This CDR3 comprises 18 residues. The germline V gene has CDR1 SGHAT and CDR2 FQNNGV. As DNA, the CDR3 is TGTGCCAGCAGCTTATACCATCTCCGAGCGGGGGCGCAAGAGACCCAGTACTTC. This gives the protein CASSLYHLRAGAQETQYF.

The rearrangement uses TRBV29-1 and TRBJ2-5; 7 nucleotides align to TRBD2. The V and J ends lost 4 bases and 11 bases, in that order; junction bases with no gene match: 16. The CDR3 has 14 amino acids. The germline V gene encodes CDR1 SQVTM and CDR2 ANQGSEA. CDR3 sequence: CSVGTDPYAGEQYF. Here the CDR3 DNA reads TGCAGCGTTGGAACGGATCCTTACGCGGGAGAGCAGTACTTC.

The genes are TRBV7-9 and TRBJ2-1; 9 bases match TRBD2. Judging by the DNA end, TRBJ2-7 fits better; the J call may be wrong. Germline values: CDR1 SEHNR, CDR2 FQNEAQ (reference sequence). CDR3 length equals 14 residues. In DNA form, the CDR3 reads TGTGCCAGCGGGGAGCGGGGGGACTACAATGAGCAGTACTTC. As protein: CASGERGDYNEQYF.

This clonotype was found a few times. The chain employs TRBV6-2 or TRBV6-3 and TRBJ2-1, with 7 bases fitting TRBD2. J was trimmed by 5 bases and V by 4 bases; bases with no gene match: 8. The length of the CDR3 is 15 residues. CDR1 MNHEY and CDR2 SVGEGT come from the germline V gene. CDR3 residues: CASSFSGGSNNEQFF. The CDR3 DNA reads TGTGCCAGCAGTTTTTCCGGGGGGAGTAACAATGAGCAGTTCTTC.

The CDR3 nucleotides are TGTGCCAGCAGCTTCCCGGGACTTAAAGAGACCCAGTACTTC. As protein: CASSFPGLKETQYF. The chain is built from TRBV7-2 and TRBJ2-5; D possibly corresponds to TRBD2 (6 bases). The CDR3 has 14 amino acids. CDR1 is SGHTA and CDR2 is FQGNSA in the germline V gene. Deletions cut 3 bases from V and 3 bases from J, with 11 bases between.

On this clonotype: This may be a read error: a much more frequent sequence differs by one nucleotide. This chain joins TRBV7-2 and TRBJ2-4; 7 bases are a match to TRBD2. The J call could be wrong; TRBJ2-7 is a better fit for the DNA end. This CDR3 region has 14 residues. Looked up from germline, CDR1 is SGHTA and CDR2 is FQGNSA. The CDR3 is CATSRRRGSYEQYF. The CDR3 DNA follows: TGTGCCACCAGCCGGAGGCGGGGGTCCTACGAGCAGTACTTC.

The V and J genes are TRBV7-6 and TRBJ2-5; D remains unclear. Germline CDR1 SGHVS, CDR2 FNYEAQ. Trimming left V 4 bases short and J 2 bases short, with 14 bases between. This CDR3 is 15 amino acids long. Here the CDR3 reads CASSSLGRRQETQYF. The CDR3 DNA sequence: TGTGCCAGCAGCTCTCTAGGACGTCGGCAAGAGACCCAGTACTTC.

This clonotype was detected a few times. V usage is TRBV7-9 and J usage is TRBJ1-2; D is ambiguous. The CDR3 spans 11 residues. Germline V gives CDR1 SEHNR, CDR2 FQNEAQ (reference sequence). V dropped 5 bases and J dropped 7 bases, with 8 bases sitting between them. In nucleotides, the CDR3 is TGTGCCAGCAGCGGCAATGTTGGCTACACCTTC. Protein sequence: CASSGNVGYTF.

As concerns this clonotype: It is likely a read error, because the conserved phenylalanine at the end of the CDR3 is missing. The CDR3 loop reads CASSTRTGRTYEQYI. In DNA, the CDR3 is TGTGCCAGCAGCACAAGGACAGGGAGGACCTACGAGCAGTACATC. This sequence joins TRBV7-8 and TRBJ2-7, with TRBD1 matching 8 bases. Germline values: CDR1 SGHVS, CDR2 FQNEAQ. Trimming cost V 5 bases and J 2 bases; bases outside gene matches: 8. The CDR3 extends over 15 amino acids.